The sequence of this T cell receptor beta chain was determined in a study of PD-1 blockade in classical Hodgkin lymphoma. V dropped 6 bases and J dropped 6 bases, with 14 bases sitting between them. The CDR3 totals 13 residues. CDR1 SGHRS and CDR2 YFSETQ come from the germline V gene. No patient escaped relapse after autologous stem cell transplantation, and brentuximab vedotin exposure varied. Responses achieved at best were complete response, partial response or progressive disease. Overall study findings and caveats: Sources of repertoire differences remain undefined, possibly disease activity or prior therapy. Newly diagnosed and completely responding patients shared comparable baseline diversity. The CD4+ diversity rise by C4D1 was clearest in complete responders.

Method: immunoSEQ multiplex PCR; TCRdb's copy keeps in-frame clones and lacks some. There are 15,000 to 20,000 clones in the sample; 70% to 80% occur only once, and under 5% lies in the top ten. A word on this clone: Its antigen is as yet unknown.

This TCR was recovered from a human donor with classical Hodgkin lymphoma. The sample here was peripheral blood mononuclear cells (PBMCs), taken at baseline. The V call is TRBV5-1, the J call TRBJ2-3; D may match TRBD1 or TRBD2 (5 bases each). CDR3 region: CASTPYGADTQYF. CDR3 DNA sequence: TGCGCCAGCACTCCCTACGGGGCCGATACGCAGTATTTT.